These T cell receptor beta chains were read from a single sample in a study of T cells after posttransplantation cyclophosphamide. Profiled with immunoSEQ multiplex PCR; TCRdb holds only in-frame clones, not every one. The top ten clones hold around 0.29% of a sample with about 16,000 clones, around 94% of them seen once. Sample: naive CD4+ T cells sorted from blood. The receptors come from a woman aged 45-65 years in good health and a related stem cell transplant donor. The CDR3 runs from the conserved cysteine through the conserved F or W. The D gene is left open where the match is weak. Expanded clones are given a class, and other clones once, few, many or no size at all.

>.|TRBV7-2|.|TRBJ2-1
CASSLGGANNEQFF
TGTGCCAGCAGCTTAGGCGGGGCCAACAATGAGCAGTTCTTC
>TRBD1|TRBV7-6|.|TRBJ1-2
CASSRMDREGDYGYTF
TGTGCCAGCAGCCGGATGGACAGGGAGGGGGACTATGGCTACACCTTC
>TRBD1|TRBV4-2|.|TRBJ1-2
CASSQASGGQSYGYTF
TGTGCCAGCAGCCAAGCTTCAGGGGGCCAGAGCTATGGCTACACCTTC
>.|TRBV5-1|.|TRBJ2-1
CASSLVGQSSYNEQFF
TGCGCCAGCAGCTTGGTTGGGCAGAGCTCCTACAATGAGCAGTTCTTC
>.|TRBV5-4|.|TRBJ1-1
CASSLVRGMNTEAFF
TGTGCCAGCAGCTTGGTTCGGGGGATGAACACTGAAGCTTTCTTT
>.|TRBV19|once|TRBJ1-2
CASSMLRQDLYGYTF
TGTGCCAGTAGTATGCTGCGACAGGATCTTTATGGCTACACCTTC
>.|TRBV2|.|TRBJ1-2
CASRPDRGGYTF
TGTGCCAGCAGACCGGACAGAGGCGGCTACACCTTC
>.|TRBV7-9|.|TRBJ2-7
CASSRTLTGPGEQYF
TGTGCCAGCAGCCGGACCCTCACAGGGCCGGGGGAGCAGTACTTC
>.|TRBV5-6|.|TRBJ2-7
CASSLGQVYEQYF
TGTGCCAGCAGCTTGGGACAGGTCTACGAGCAGTACTTC
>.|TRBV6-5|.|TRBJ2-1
CASRGYSYNEQFF
TGTGCCAGCCGGGGTTACTCCTACAATGAGCAGTTCTTC
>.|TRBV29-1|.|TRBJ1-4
CSVVGRANEKLFF
TGCAGCGTTGTTGGCAGGGCTAATGAAAAACTGTTTTTT
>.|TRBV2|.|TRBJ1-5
CASSEGRGRSNQPQHF
TGTGCCAGCAGTGAAGGCAGGGGTAGAAGCAATCAGCCCCAGCATTTT
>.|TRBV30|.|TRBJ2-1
CAWASGSSYNEQFF
TGTGCCTGGGCCAGCGGTAGCTCCTACAATGAGCAGTTCTTC
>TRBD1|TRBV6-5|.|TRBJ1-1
CASSFRTGTMNTEAFF
TGTGCCAGCAGTTTCAGGACAGGCACAATGAACACTGAAGCTTTCTTT
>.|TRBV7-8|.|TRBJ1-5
CASSLRRAVSNQPQHF
TGTGCCAGCAGCTTACGGAGGGCCGTTAGCAATCAGCCCCAGCATTTT
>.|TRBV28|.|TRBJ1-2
CASSLGTWASYGYTF
TGTGCCAGCAGTCTCGGGACATGGGCTAGCTATGGCTACACCTTC
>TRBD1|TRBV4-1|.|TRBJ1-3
CASSLGQASSGNTIYF
TGCGCCAGCAGTCTGGGACAGGCGAGCTCTGGAAACACCATATATTTT
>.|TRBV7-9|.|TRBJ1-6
CASSSWGGIHNSPLHF
TGTGCCAGCAGCTCATGGGGGGGTATCCATAATTCACCCCTCCACTTT
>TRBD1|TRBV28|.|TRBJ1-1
CVSVGQVYTEAFF
TGTGTATCTGTTGGACAGGTTTACACTGAAGCTTTCTTT
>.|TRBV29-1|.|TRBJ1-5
CSVESGDRQGPQHF
TGCAGCGTTGAATCGGGGGACCGGCAAGGGCCCCAGCATTTT
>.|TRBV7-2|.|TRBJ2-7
CASSLGTVGYEQYF
TGTGCCAGCAGCTTAGGGACAGTAGGCTACGAGCAGTACTTC
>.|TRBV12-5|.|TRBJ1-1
CASRRGNTEAFF
TGTGCTAGTCGGCGGGGGAACACTGAAGCTTTCTTT
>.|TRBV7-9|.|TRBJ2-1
CASSPDTTYNEQFF
TGTGCCAGCAGCCCAGACACCACATACAATGAGCAGTTCTTC
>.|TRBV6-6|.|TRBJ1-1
CASSYSMQSETEAFF
TGTGCCAGCAGTTACTCGATGCAGTCGGAGACTGAAGCTTTCTTT
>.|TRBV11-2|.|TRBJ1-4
CASSFSQNEKLFF
TGTGCCAGCAGCTTTTCGCAGAACGAAAAACTGTTTTTT
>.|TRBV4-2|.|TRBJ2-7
CASSQDRDTSYEQYF
TGTGCCAGCAGCCAAGATCGGGACACCTCCTACGAGCAGTACTTC
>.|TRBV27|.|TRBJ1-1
CASRRQSNTEAFF
TGTGCCAGCAGGAGACAGAGTAACACTGAAGCTTTCTTT
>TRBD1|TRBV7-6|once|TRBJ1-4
CASSLAFRGTANEKLFF
TGTGCCAGCAGCTTAGCGTTCAGAGGGACAGCTAATGAAAAACTGTTTTTT
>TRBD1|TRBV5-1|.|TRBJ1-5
CASSSGTGEDNQPQHF
TGCGCCAGCAGCTCAGGGACAGGGGAAGACAATCAGCCCCAGCATTTT
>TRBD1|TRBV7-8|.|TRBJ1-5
CASSSRDRGPVQPQHF
TGTGCCAGCAGCTCCCGGGACAGGGGGCCCGTTCAGCCCCAGCATTTT
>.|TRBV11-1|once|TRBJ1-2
CASILYGYTF
TGTGCCAGCATACTCTATGGCTACACCTTC
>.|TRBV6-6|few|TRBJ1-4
CASGGRNEKLFF
TGTGCCAGCGGGGGCCGTAATGAAAAACTGTTTTTT
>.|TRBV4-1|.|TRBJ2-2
CASTLSGGVWTGELFF
TGCGCCAGCACTCTCTCGGGGGGCGTTTGGACCGGGGAGCTGTTTTTT
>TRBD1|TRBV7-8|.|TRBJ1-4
CASSWSDRGHPLQLFF
TGTGCCAGCAGCTGGTCGGACAGGGGGCATCCCCTCCAACTGTTTTTT
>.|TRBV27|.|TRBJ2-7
CASSYRDPSCEQYF
TGTGCCAGCAGTTACAGGGACCCTTCCTGCGAGCAGTACTTC
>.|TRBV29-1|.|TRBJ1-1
CSVALRGRDTEAFF
TGCAGCGTGGCCCTCAGGGGAAGGGACACTGAAGCTTTCTTT
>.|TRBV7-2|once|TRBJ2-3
CASSLGFSGSSTDTQYF
TGTGCCAGCAGCTTAGGTTTTAGCGGCTCTAGCACAGATACGCAGTATTTT
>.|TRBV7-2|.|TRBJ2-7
CASSLSPYEQYF
TGTGCCAGCAGCCTAAGCCCCTACGAGCAGTACTTC
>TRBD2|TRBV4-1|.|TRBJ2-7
CASSHLTSGRSYEQCF
TGCGCCAGCAGCCACTTGACTAGCGGGAGGTCCTACGAGCAGTGCTTC
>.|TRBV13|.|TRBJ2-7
CASRRTPAKYEQYF
TGTGCCAGCAGGCGGACACCAGCAAAGTACGAGCAGTACTTC
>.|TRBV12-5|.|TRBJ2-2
CASGLRGLLVPGELFF
TGTGCTAGTGGTTTGCGGGGATTGCTCGTTCCCGGGGAGCTGTTTTTT
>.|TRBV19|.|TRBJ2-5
CASSISTGRQETQYF
TGTGCCAGTAGTATATCGACGGGGAGACAAGAGACCCAGTACTTC
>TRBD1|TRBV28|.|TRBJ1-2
CASSSPGQVYGYTF
TGTGCCAGCAGTTCCCCGGGACAGGTCTATGGCTACACCTTC
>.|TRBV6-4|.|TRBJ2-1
CASSLRVFDEQFF
TGTGCCAGCAGTCTAAGAGTATTCGATGAGCAGTTCTTC
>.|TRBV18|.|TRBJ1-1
CASSPIARSARGTEAFF
TGTGCCAGCTCACCAATAGCCAGGTCCGCCCGGGGCACTGAAGCTTTCTTT
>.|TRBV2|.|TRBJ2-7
CASSADRGLQYF
TGTGCCAGCAGCGCAGACCGAGGGTTGCAGTACTTC
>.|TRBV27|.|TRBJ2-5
CASSWRGWETQYF
TGTGCCAGCAGTTGGAGAGGCTGGGAGACCCAGTACTTC
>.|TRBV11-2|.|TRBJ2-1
CASSLGGSSSRSSYNEQFF
TGTGCCAGCAGCTTAGGTGGTTCCTCTAGCCGGAGCTCCTACAATGAGCAGTTCTTC
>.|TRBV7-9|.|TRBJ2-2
CASSSNTGELFF
TGTGCCAGCAGCTCAAACACCGGGGAGCTGTTTTTT
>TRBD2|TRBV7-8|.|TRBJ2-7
CASSPRGGGTYEQYF
TGTGCCAGCAGCCCCCGGGGGGGAGGGACCTACGAGCAGTACTTC
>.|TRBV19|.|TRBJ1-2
CASSINNRLGLLSGYTF
TGTGCCAGTAGTATTAATAACAGATTGGGCCTCCTCTCGGGCTACACCTTC
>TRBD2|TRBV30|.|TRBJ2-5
CAWSQPGGRRGETQYF
TGTGCCTGGAGCCAGCCGGGGGGAAGGAGGGGAGAGACCCAGTACTTC
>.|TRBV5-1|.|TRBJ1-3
CASSLTPNSGVGNTIYF
TGCGCCAGCAGCTTGACCCCAAATTCAGGGGTAGGAAACACCATATATTTT
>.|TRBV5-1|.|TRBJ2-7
CASSFLPQMDEQYF
TGCGCCAGCAGCTTCCTTCCACAAATGGACGAGCAGTACTTC
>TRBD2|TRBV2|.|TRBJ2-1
CASSQRGLAGGNNEQFF
TGTGCCAGCAGCCAAAGGGGACTAGCGGGAGGGAACAATGAGCAGTTCTTC